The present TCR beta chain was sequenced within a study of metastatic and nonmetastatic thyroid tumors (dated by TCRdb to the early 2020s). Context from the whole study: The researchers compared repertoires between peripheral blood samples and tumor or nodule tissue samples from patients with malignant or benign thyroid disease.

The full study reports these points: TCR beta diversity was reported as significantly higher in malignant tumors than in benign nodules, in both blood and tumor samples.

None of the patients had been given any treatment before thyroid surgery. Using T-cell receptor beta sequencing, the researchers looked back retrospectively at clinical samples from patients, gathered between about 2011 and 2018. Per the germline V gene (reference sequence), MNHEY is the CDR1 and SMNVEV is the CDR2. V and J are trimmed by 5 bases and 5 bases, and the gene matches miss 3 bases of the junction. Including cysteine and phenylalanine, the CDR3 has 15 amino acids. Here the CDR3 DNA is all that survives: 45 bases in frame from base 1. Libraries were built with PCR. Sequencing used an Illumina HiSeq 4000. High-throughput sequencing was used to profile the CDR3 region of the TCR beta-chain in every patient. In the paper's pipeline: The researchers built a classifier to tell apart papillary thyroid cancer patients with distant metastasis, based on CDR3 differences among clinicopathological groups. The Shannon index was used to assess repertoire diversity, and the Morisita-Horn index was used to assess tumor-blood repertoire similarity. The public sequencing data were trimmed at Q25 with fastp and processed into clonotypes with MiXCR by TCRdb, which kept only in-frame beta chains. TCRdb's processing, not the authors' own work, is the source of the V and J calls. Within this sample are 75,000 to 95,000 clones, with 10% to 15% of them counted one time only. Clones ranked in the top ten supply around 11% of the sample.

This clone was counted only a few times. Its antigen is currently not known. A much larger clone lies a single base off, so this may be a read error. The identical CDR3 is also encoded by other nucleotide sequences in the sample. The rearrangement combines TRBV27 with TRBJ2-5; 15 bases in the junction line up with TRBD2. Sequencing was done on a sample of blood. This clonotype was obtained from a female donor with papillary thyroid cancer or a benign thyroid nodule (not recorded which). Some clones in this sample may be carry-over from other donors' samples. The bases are TGTGCCAGCAGTCCCGGGACTAGCGGGAGGGAGACCCAGTACTTC. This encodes CASSPGTSGRETQYF.